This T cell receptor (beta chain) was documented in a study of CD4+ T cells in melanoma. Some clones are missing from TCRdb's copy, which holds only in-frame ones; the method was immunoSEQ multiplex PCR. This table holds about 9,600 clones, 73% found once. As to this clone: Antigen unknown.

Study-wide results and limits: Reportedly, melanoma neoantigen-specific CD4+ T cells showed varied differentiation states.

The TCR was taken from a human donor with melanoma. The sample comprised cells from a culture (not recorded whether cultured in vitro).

Here the CDR3 reads CASSLSARFLGSNTGELFF. For the CDR3, the DNA is TGTGCCAGCAGTTTATCGGCCAGATTCCTTGGGTCGAACACCGGGGAGCTGTTTTTT. The V call is TRBV27, the J call TRBJ2-2; D is unclear. In germline, CDR1 is MNHEY, CDR2 SMNVEV (reference sequence). The CDR3 has 19 amino acids. V was cut by 0 bases and J by 0 bases, with 17 bases left in between.